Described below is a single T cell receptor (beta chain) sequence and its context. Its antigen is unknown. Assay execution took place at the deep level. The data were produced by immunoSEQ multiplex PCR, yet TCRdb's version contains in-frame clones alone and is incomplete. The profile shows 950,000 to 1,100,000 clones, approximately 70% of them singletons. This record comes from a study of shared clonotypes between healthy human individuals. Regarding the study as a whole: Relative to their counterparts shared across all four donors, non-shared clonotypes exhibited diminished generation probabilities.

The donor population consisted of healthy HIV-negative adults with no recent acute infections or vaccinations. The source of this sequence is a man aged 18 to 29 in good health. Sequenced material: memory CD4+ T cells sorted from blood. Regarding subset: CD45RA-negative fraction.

CDR3 residues: CASSQPGQNTEAFF. The CDR3, as DNA: TGTGCCAGCAGCCAGCCGGGACAGAACACTGAAGCTTTCTTT. The V and J genes are TRBV11-2 and TRBJ1-1, with D possibly matching TRBD1 (6 bases). The V end was cut by 5 bases, the J end by 1 base, with 11 bases between. The CDR3 is 14 amino acids. Germline V gene data show CDR1 as SGHAT and CDR2 as FQNNGV.